Listed below are T cell receptor beta chains from one sample, sequenced in a study of blood T cell repertoires in COVID-19. The assay was immunoSEQ multiplex PCR, and TCRdb's table has in-frame clones only and misses some. The sample holds about 18,000 clones, approximately 88% seen once. The sample comprised PBMCs or T cells enriched from blood (not recorded which). The source is a woman in her 30s who had recovered from COVID-19. CDR3s include the opening cysteine and the closing phenylalanine or tryptophan. D genes are given only for firm matches. Some rows have no size entry. The others give once, few or many, or a class for an expanded clone.

cdr3_length	v_call	clone_size	j_call	d_call	cdr3_aa	cdr3_nt
14	TRBV9	.	TRBJ1-1	.	CASSAHTENTEAFF	TGTGCCAGCAGCGCCCATACAGAGAACACTGAAGCTTTCTTT
15	TRBV7-8	.	TRBJ1-5	TRBD1	CASSPGQNSNQPQHF	TGTGCCAGCAGCCCGGGACAGAATAGCAATCAGCCCCAGCATTTT
17	TRBV7-2	.	TRBJ1-5	TRBD1	CASSLVQGARSNQPQHF	TGTGCCAGCAGCTTAGTACAGGGGGCGAGGAGCAATCAGCCCCAGCATTTT
14	TRBV29-1	.	TRBJ2-1	.	CSVEGQTSYNEQFF	TGCAGCGTTGAAGGACAGACCTCCTACAATGAGCAGTTCTTC
15	TRBV24-1	once	TRBJ2-7	.	CATSRGREAPYEQYF	TGTGCCACCAGCCGCGGCAGGGAAGCACCCTACGAGCAGTACTTC
16	TRBV5-3	.	TRBJ2-5	.	CARSLVQGAGKETQYF	TGTGCCAGAAGCTTGGTTCAGGGCGCGGGGAAAGAGACCCAGTACTTC
13	TRBV19	.	TRBJ1-1	.	CATRRVPNTEAFF	TGTGCCACCCGACGGGTGCCGAACACTGAAGCTTTCTTT
15	TRBV19	.	TRBJ2-7	.	CASSRSAGPSYEQYF	TGTGCCAGTAGTCGCTCCGCAGGGCCTTCCTACGAGCAGTACTTC
14	TRBV7-2	.	TRBJ1-4	TRBD1	CASSRDRGNEKLFF	TGTGCCAGCTCCCGCGACAGGGGTAATGAAAAACTGTTTTTT
15	TRBV5-1	.	TRBJ2-5	.	CASSLISRVQETQYF	TGCGCCAGCAGCTTGATTTCGAGGGTTCAAGAGACCCAGTACTTC
13	TRBV7-2	once	TRBJ1-2	TRBD1	CASSLGGTAKHTF	TGTGCCAGCAGCTTAGGGGGGACAGCCAAGCACACCTTC
13	TRBV27	.	TRBJ2-7	.	CASSSNQGWEQYF	TGTGCCAGCAGTTCCAATCAGGGTTGGGAGCAGTACTTC
12	TRBV9	.	TRBJ2-5	.	CASSATQETQYF	TGTGCCAGCAGCGCCACTCAAGAGACCCAGTACTTC
11	TRBV28	.	TRBJ1-1	.	CASRSGREAFF	TGTGCCAGCAGATCCGGGAGAGAAGCTTTCTTT
15	TRBV10-3	.	TRBJ1-1	.	CAISETGVLDTEAFF	TGTGCCATCAGTGAGACAGGAGTATTGGACACTGAAGCTTTCTTT
14	TRBV27	.	TRBJ2-7	.	CASSLSADIYEQYF	TGTGCCAGCAGTTTAAGTGCGGATATATACGAGCAGTACTTC
13	TRBV29-1	.	TRBJ2-7	TRBD1	CSVPGTGVHEQYF	TGCAGCGTGCCCGGGACAGGGGTCCACGAGCAGTACTTC
15	TRBV6-5	few	TRBJ2-5	TRBD2	CASSYSRTRSETQYF	TGTGCCAGCAGTTACTCGAGGACTAGATCAGAGACCCAGTACTTC
12	TRBV19	.	TRBJ2-7	.	CASSSPYYEQYF	TGTGCCAGTAGTTCCCCTTACTACGAGCAGTACTTC
14	TRBV7-9	.	TRBJ1-1	.	CASSLEEMNTEAFF	TGTGCCAGCAGCTTGGAGGAGATGAACACTGAAGCTTTCTTT
16	TRBV28	.	TRBJ2-2	TRBD1	CASSLGSQGAGGELFF	TGTGCCAGCAGTTTGGGCTCGCAGGGGGCGGGAGGGGAGCTGTTTTTT
13	TRBV19	.	TRBJ1-1	.	CASSPIGDTEAFF	TGTGCCAGTAGTCCAATAGGGGACACTGAAGCTTTCTTT
17	TRBV5-1	.	TRBJ2-3	TRBD1	CASSLTRDRGGSDTQYF	TGCGCCAGCAGCTTGACTCGGGACAGGGGAGGGTCGGATACGCAGTATTTT
14	TRBV2	.	TRBJ2-1	TRBD2	CASSETSGGSEQFF	TGTGCCAGCAGTGAGACTAGCGGGGGGTCTGAGCAGTTCTTC
15	TRBV5-8	.	TRBJ1-2	TRBD1	CASSLELLGGEGYTF	TGTGCCAGCAGCTTGGAATTGTTAGGGGGCGAAGGCTACACCTTC
13	TRBV29-1	.	TRBJ2-7	.	CSVESQKNYEQYF	TGCAGCGTTGAGTCGCAGAAGAACTACGAGCAGTACTTC
16	TRBV27	.	TRBJ2-3	TRBD2	CASSSPGTSGTDTQYF	TGTGCCAGCAGTTCTCCCGGGACTAGCGGCACAGATACGCAGTATTTT
15	TRBV5-1	.	TRBJ2-1	.	CASSLSTQGYNEQFF	TGCGCCAGCAGCTTGTCGACACAGGGATACAATGAGCAGTTCTTC
15	TRBV10-1	once	TRBJ1-5	.	CASSEGEGSDQPQHF	TGCGCCAGCAGTGAGGGTGAGGGTTCGGATCAGCCCCAGCATTTT
15	TRBV5-4	.	TRBJ2-2	.	CASSPGGAGSGELFF	TGTGCCAGCAGCCCCGGGGGAGCCGGGTCCGGGGAGCTGTTTTTT
12	TRBV2	.	TRBJ1-2	.	CASSEAADGYTF	TGTGCCAGCAGCGAGGCGGCAGATGGCTACACCTTC
13	TRBV5-1	once	TRBJ2-7	TRBD1	CASRTGANYEQYF	TGCGCCAGCAGAACAGGGGCAAACTACGAGCAGTACTTC
17	TRBV4-3	.	TRBJ2-3	TRBD2	CASSPRSGRSSTDTQYF	TGCGCCAGCAGCCCCCGTAGCGGGCGCTCTAGCACAGATACGCAGTATTTT
15	TRBV4-1	.	TRBJ1-5	.	CASSQTWTGNQPQHF	TGCGCCAGCAGCCAGACCTGGACAGGCAATCAGCCCCAGCATTTT
15	TRBV7-9	.	TRBJ1-1	.	CASSSGSTMNTEAFF	TGTGCCAGCAGCTCGGGTTCGACCATGAACACTGAAGCTTTCTTT